Below, 24 T cell receptor beta chains from the same sample are listed, as sequenced in a study of Ad26.COV2.S vaccination and SARS-CoV-2 variants. Documented treatment: roughly 20 received Ad26.COV2.S at low or high dose, single or two shots; about 5 received placebo; per-sample allocation not given. The investigators took samples on day 63 after the first vaccine or placebo injection. Assay used: immunoSEQ multiplex PCR; TCRdb lists only in-frame clones, some missing. Of about 420,000 clones in the sample, approximately 90% were seen once. Sample: peripheral blood, taken in a trial of Ad26.COV2.S vaccine versus placebo. The receptors originated from a person aged 18 to 65 who received the Ad26.COV2.S COVID-19 vaccine or a placebo.

This chain joins TRBV30 and TRBJ2-3, with TRBD2 as a possible D gene (5 bases). This CDR3 is 15 amino acids long. The germline V and J ends were trimmed by 0 bases and 2 bases, with 12 bases remaining between them. Germline V gene sequence: CDR1 GTSNPN, CDR2 SVGIG (reference sequence). In DNA, the CDR3 is TGTGCCTGGAGTGTCGGCGGGTCATTCACAGATACGCAGTATTTT. Its translation is CAWSVGGSFTDTQYF.

This rearrangement joins TRBV19 to TRBJ2-5; no reliable D call. The V end lost 2 bases, the J end lost 1 base, and 11 bases lay between the germline ends. This CDR3 is 15 amino acids long. The germline gives CDR1 LNHDA, CDR2 SQIVND (reference sequence). The chain's CDR3 is CASSIRANSQETQYF. CDR3 DNA: TGTGCCAGTAGTATAAGAGCGAACAGCCAAGAGACCCAGTACTTC.

The J gene is TRBJ2-7, the V gene TRBV11-1; 9 positions match TRBD1. V dropped 1 base and J dropped 2; count of bases not matched to a gene: 0. Germline V gives CDR1 SGHAT, CDR2 FQDESV (reference sequence). CDR3 length equals 14 residues. CDR3 nucleotide sequence: TGTGCCAGCAGCTTAGGACAGGGGGCCTACGAGCAGTACTTC. Its translation is CASSLGQGAYEQYF.

The chain carries TRBV23-1 and TRBJ2-5; D remains unclear. TRBV23-1 is an ORF; its function is uncertain. CDR3 length: 16 amino acids. V was shortened by 3 bases and J by 5 bases, with 19 bases between the two germline ends. The CDR3 DNA follows: TGCGCCAGCAGTCAGGCCCTAACTAAGAATGGGGAGACCCAGTACTTC. Its translation is CASSQALTKNGETQYF.

The genes are TRBV30 and TRBJ1-6; possible D gene TRBD1, 5 bases. This CDR3 contains 14 residues. Per germline, CDR1 GTSNPN and CDR2 SVGIG (reference sequence). Trimming took off 3 bases at V and 8 bases at J, with 14 bases between the two ends. CDR3 DNA: TGTGCCTGGAGCCGGGCCTTAGGGGATTCACCCCTCCACTTT. It is translated as CAWSRALGDSPLHF. Using reference TRBV30 and TRBJ1-6 for the parts outside the CDR3, the full variable domain is SQTIHQWPATLVQPVGSPLSLECTVEGTSNPNLYWYRQAAGRGLQLLFYSVGIGQISSEVPQNLSASRPQDRQFILSSKKLLLSDSGFYLCAWSRALGDSPLHFGNGTRLTVT.

The chain carries TRBV19 and TRBJ2-3; D perhaps matches TRBD2 (6 bases). CDR1 is LNHDA and CDR2 is SQIVND in the germline V gene (reference sequence). V was shortened by 1 base and J by 3 bases, with 11 bases between the two germline ends. This CDR3 has 15 amino acids. This CDR3 is CASSIVLAGTDTQYF. The CDR3 DNA reads TGTGCCAGTAGTATAGTCCTGGCGGGGACAGATACGCAGTATTTT.

The chain recombines TRBV5-1 with TRBJ2-3, with TRBD1 matching 9 bases. Germline trimming cut 0 bases from V and 4 bases from J; bases unmatched to any gene: 6. The CDR3 consists of 16 residues. Germline V gives CDR1 SGHRS, CDR2 YFSETQ. CDR3 nucleotide sequence: TGCGCCAGCAGCTTGGGGGGACAGGGTCCGCCAGATACGCAGTATTTT. Encoded protein: CASSLGGQGPPDTQYF. Full variable domain (missing parts from reference TRBV5-1 and TRBJ2-3): KAGVTQTPRYLIKTRGQQVTLSCSPISGHRSVSWYQQTPGQGLQFLFEYFSETQRNKGNFPGRFSGRQFSNSRSEMNVSTLELGDSALYLCASSLGGQGPPDTQYFGPGTRLTVL.

J is TRBJ2-7 and V is TRBV27, with 7 bases matching TRBD1. V shed 5 bases and J 3 bases; nucleotides not matched to a gene: 19. Germline-derived CDR1 and CDR2 are MNHEY and SMNVEV (reference sequence). This CDR3 is 18 amino acids long. The CDR3 reads CASSKGRTGLNPYYEQYF. The CDR3 DNA reads TGTGCCAGCAGTAAAGGCAGGACAGGATTGAACCCCTACTACGAGCAGTACTTC.

The V call is TRBV3-1 (or the pseudogene TRBV3-2), the J call TRBJ2-1; D gene unclear. The V gene's germline CDR1 is LGHDT and CDR2 YNNKEL (reference sequence). The CDR3 totals 14 residues. Trimming shortened V by 5 bases and J by 0 bases, and 8 bases separated the two germline ends. Here the CDR3 DNA reads TGTGCCAGCAGCTATGAAATCTCCTACAATGAGCAGTTCTTC. As protein: CASSYEISYNEQFF.

This CDR3 reads CASSQRLFPGSYEQYF. For the CDR3, the DNA is TGTGCCAGCAGCCAGCGCTTGTTTCCGGGCTCCTACGAGCAGTACTTC. The chain couples TRBV7-2 to TRBJ2-7; D is unclear. V dropped 5 bases and J dropped 0 bases, with 17 bases sitting between them. The CDR3 covers 16 residues. Germline V CDR1 and CDR2: SGHTA, FQGNSA.

V usage is TRBV27 and J usage is TRBJ2-3; 7 bases align to TRBD2. Germline values: CDR1 MNHEY, CDR2 SMNVEV (reference sequence). CDR3 length: 16 amino acids. The junction had 8 bases not matched to a gene; V was cut back by 3 bases and J by 2 bases. The CDR3 DNA reads TGTGCCAGCAGTTTTAAGGCGGGACTATACACAGATACGCAGTATTTT. As protein: CASSFKAGLYTDTQYF.

This chain joins TRBV9 and TRBJ1-2; the D is unclear. The CDR3 runs to 13 residues. Germline V lookup: CDR1 SGDLS, CDR2 YYNGEE. V was pared by 6 bases and J by 8 bases, with 17 bases between. The CDR3 DNA sequence: TGTGCCAGCACGAGGGTCCCAACAAGAGGCTACACCTTC. Protein sequence: CASTRVPTRGYTF.

The count of this clone is one. The chain is built from TRBV6-2 or TRBV6-3 and TRBJ2-3; 8 bases are a match to TRBD2. The junction had 9 bases not matched to a gene; V was cut back by 5 bases and J by 2 bases. This CDR3 comprises 16 residues. Germline CDR1 MNHEY, CDR2 SVGEGT. This CDR3 reads CASSPGRAGATDTQYF. As DNA, the CDR3 is TGTGCCAGCAGTCCCGGGAGGGCGGGGGCCACAGATACGCAGTATTTT.

V gene TRBV18 combines with J gene TRBJ2-7; the match to TRBD1 covers 12 bases. The CDR3 sequence is 15 residues long. V was pared by 4 bases and J by 5 bases, with 6 bases of the junction left unmatched. Germline-derived CDR1 and CDR2 are KGHSH and LQKENI. The CDR3 reads CASSQQGQGAHEQYF. The CDR3 DNA reads TGTGCCAGCTCACAACAGGGACAGGGGGCTCACGAGCAGTACTTC.

This chain joins TRBV4-3 and TRBJ1-4, with D perhaps matching TRBD1 (6 bases). CDR3 length: 15 residues. Germline V gene lookup returns CDR1 LGHNA and CDR2 YSLEER. The V end lost 0 bases, the J end lost 11 bases, and 16 bases lay between the germline ends. The CDR3 protein is CASSQDRVGQGKLFF. In DNA, the CDR3 is TGCGCCAGCAGCCAAGATAGGGTGGGGCAGGGGAAACTGTTTTTT.

The rearrangement links TRBV6-5 to TRBJ2-3; D possibly matches TRBD1 or TRBD2 (5 bases each). V was clipped by 0 bases and J by 11 bases, with 9 bases between them. This CDR3 contains 12 residues. Germline V gives CDR1 MNHEY, CDR2 SVGAGI. DNA for the CDR3: TGTGCCAGCAGTTACTCCTTGGGGGTGCAGTATTTT. Its translation: CASSYSLGVQYF.

The chain combines TRBV5-1 with TRBJ1-6, with D unresolved. The CDR3 sequence is 13 residues long. The germline V gene has CDR1 SGHRS and CDR2 YFSETQ. The V end was cut by 4 bases, the J end by 7 bases, with 9 bases between. This chain's CDR3 is CASSPGLNSPLHF. The CDR3 coding sequence is TGCGCCAGCAGCCCGGGATTAAATTCACCCCTCCACTTT.

The rearrangement joins TRBV19 to TRBJ2-2; 12 positions agree with TRBD1. The CDR3 is made up of 18 amino acids. Germline CDR1 reads LNHDA; CDR2 reads SQIVND (reference sequence). The junction had 10 bases not matched to a gene; V was cut back by 6 bases and J by 2 bases. The CDR3 nucleotides are TGTGCCAGTAGCTCCGCCCGGGACAGGGGGCTTAACACCGGGGAGCTGTTTTTT. Translated: CASSSARDRGLNTGELFF. The variable domain in full, with the rest retrieved from reference TRBV19 and TRBJ2-2, is DGGITQSPKYLFRKEGQNVTLSCEQNLNHDAMYWYRQDPGQGLRLIYYSQIVNDFQKGDIAEGYSVSREKKESFPLTVTSAQKNPTAFYLCASSSARDRGLNTGELFFGEGSRLTVL.

A single count supports this clone. The chain links TRBV5-4 to TRBJ2-1; maybe TRBD2 (5 bases). Deletions cut 4 bases from V and 5 bases from J, with 16 bases between. This CDR3 is built from 15 residues. Germline V gene data show CDR1 as SGHNT and CDR2 as YYREEE (reference sequence). DNA for the CDR3: TGTGCCAGCAGCCTAGGGTCCCCGACTAACAATGAGCAGTTCTTC. Translated: CASSLGSPTNNEQFF.

The chain couples TRBV19 to TRBJ2-5; unclear D gene. CDR3 size: 15 residues. The V gene lost 5 bases and the J gene lost 2 bases, with 15 bases spanning the gap. Germline lookup yields CDR1 LNHDA and CDR2 SQIVND (reference sequence). CDR3 sequence (DNA): TGTGCCAGTAGTTCCTCAGGTCGCAATCAAGAGACCCAGTACTTC. It is translated as CASSSSGRNQETQYF. Full variable domain (missing parts from reference TRBV19 and TRBJ2-5): DGGITQSPKYLFRKEGQNVTLSCEQNLNHDAMYWYRQDPGQGLRLIYYSQIVNDFQKGDIAEGYSVSREKKESFPLTVTSAQKNPTAFYLCASSSSGRNQETQYFGPGTRLLVL.

V gene TRBV4-3 combines with J gene TRBJ1-3, with TRBD1 as a possible D gene (5 bases). CDR3 size: 15 residues. The germline CDR1 and CDR2 sequences are LGHNA and YSLEER. V gave up 0 bases and J gave up 3 bases, with 9 bases separating them. The CDR3 coding sequence is TGCGCCAGCAGCCAAGATGGGGGACTTGGAAACACCATATATTTT. Its translation: CASSQDGGLGNTIYF.

This chain joins TRBV29-1 and TRBJ2-5; TRBD2 aligns across 10 bases. This CDR3 has 15 amino acids. Trimming cost V 2 bases and J 4 bases; bases outside gene matches: 7. CDR1 is SQVTM, CDR2 ANQGSEA, per germline. The CDR3 spells CSVEISGGPRETQYF. The CDR3 DNA reads as TGCAGCGTTGAAATTAGCGGGGGGCCCCGAGAGACCCAGTACTTC.

There are a few counts of this clone. The chain uses TRBV28 and TRBJ1-1; 8 bases fit TRBD1. V was pared by 7 bases and J by 0 bases, with 1 base of the junction left unmatched. The CDR3 contains 13 residues. Per the germline V gene, CDR1 is MDHEN and CDR2 is SYDVKM. The CDR3 sequence is CASKQGVNTEAFF. Written as DNA, the CDR3 is TGTGCCAGCAAACAGGGGGTGAACACTGAAGCTTTCTTT. The full variable domain, in which reference TRBV28 and TRBJ1-1 provide the parts outside the CDR3, is DVKVTQSSRYLVKRTGEKVFLECVQDMDHENMFWYRQDPGLGLRLIYFSYDVKMKEKGDIPEGYSVSREKKERFSLILESASTNQTSMYLCASKQGVNTEAFFGQGTRLTVV.

This chain connects TRBV28 to TRBJ2-1; 11 bases match TRBD2. From germline, CDR1 is MDHEN and CDR2 SYDVKM. The length of the CDR3 is 15 residues. J lost 9 bases, V lost 3 bases, and 7 bases had no gene match. The CDR3 bases are TGTGCCAGCAGTTTGAGTAGCGGGGGGGCAAGTGAGCAGTTCTTC. It yields the protein CASSLSSGGASEQFF.